The rows below give T cell receptor beta chains drawn from one sample of a study of T cell responses to AZD1222 COVID-19 vaccine. Clones were sequenced by immunoSEQ multiplex PCR, and TCRdb holds only the in-frame ones, with some missing. This sample has some 150,000 clones, with about 93% found just once. The sample consisted of peripheral blood, taken on day 0 of AZD1222 vaccination. These receptors all come from an adult in good health. Both conserved end residues are part of each CDR3. A D gene is named only where the DNA matches it firmly. The size field is filled for only some rows; it gives once, few, many or a size class.

TRBJ1-5 TRBV28 TRBD1 - TGTGCCAGCAGTCCAAGGGACAGGGGGAATCAGCCCCAGCATTTT CASSPRDRGNQPQHF
TRBJ1-6 TRBV7-3 TRBD1 - TGTGCCAGCAGCTTAGAGGACAGGGCTAACTCACCCCTCCACTTT CASSLEDRANSPLHF
TRBJ2-2 TRBV7-9 TRBD2 few TGTGCCACGATGCTAGCGGAGAACACCGGGGAGCTGTTTTTT CATMLAENTGELFF
TRBJ1-1 TRBV23-1 TRBD1 few TGCGCCAGCAGTTTACAGGGGATCACTGAAGCTTTCTTT CASSLQGITEAFF
TRBJ1-3 TRBV2 - - TGTGCCAGCAGTGCTACCGGGACATCGCGCGACACCATATATTTT CASSATGTSRDTIYF
TRBJ1-1 TRBV7-6 - - TGTGCCAGCAGCTTAGGGGGGGGCGGGTATCCTGAAGCTTTCTTT CASSLGGGGYPEAFF
TRBJ1-2 TRBV20-1 - - TGCAGTGCTAGTATATCGGGACTGAGGAACTATGGCTACACCTTC CSASISGLRNYGYTF
TRBJ1-5 TRBV7-9 TRBD1 - TGTGCCAGCAGCCAAGGGACAGGGAAGGGCCAGCCCCAGCATTTT CASSQGTGKGQPQHF
TRBJ2-1 TRBV6-5 TRBD1 - TGTGCCAGCAGTTTAAGACAGGGGGGGAATGAGCAGTTCTTC CASSLRQGGNEQFF
TRBJ2-7 TRBV9 - - TGTGCCAGCAGCGTAGGGGGAGCGGCAGGGTACGAGCAGTACTTC CASSVGGAAGYEQYF
TRBJ1-1 TRBV30 - - TGTGCCTGGTCTCCCACAGGGAACACTGAAGCTTTCTTT CAWSPTGNTEAFF
TRBJ1-3 TRBV19 TRBD1 - TGTGCCAGTAGTGCTGGGGACAGGTCCTCTGGAAACACCATATATTTT CASSAGDRSSGNTIYF
TRBJ2-6 TRBV20-1 - - TGCAGTGCTAGTCTGTCTGGGGCCAACGTCCTGACTTTC CSASLSGANVLTF
TRBJ2-1 TRBV18 - - TGTGCCAGCTCACTTTCCAGGGTTAATGAGCAGTTCTTC CASSLSRVNEQFF
TRBJ1-2 TRBV15 - - TGTGCCACCAGCAGAGTAGGCACAGCTTCTAACTATGGCTACACCTTC CATSRVGTASNYGYTF
TRBJ1-1 TRBV2 - - TGTGCCAGCAATCGGGAAAAGAACACTGAAGCTTTCTTT CASNREKNTEAFF
TRBJ1-2 TRBV4-1 - - TGCGCCAGCAGCCCCCAGGACAGATTAAACTATGGCTACACCTTC CASSPQDRLNYGYTF
TRBJ1-1 TRBV7-3 - - TGTGCCAGCAGCTTAACAGTCCTCGGTAACACTGAAGCTTTCTTT CASSLTVLGNTEAFF
TRBJ2-7 TRBV6-5 - - TGTGCCAGCAGATTCGGACAGTCCGAGCAGTACTTC CASRFGQSEQYF
TRBJ2-5 TRBV2 - - TGTGCCAGCAGTGAAGTCGGTGGGGAGACCCAGTACTTC CASSEVGGETQYF
TRBJ1-1 TRBV5-1 - - TGCGCCAGCAGCCCTGGGTGGGGAGGGTTTAACGACACTGAAGCTTTCTTT CASSPGWGGFNDTEAFF
TRBJ1-1 TRBV6-1 - - TGTGCCAGCAGTGATGGTTCCCGGGCGAGCACTGAAGCTTTCTTT CASSDGSRASTEAFF
TRBJ1-1 TRBV5-1 TRBD1 once TGCGCCAGCAGCCCGGACAGGGGGCCGGCGAACACTGAAGCTTTCTTT CASSPDRGPANTEAFF
TRBJ2-7 TRBV2 TRBD1 - TGTGCCAGCAGTGAGGACAGGGGCTACGAGCAGTACTTC CASSEDRGYEQYF
TRBJ2-1 TRBV7-2 - - TGTGCCAGCAGCTTACAGGGCCTTGAGCAGTTCTTC CASSLQGLEQFF
TRBJ1-2 TRBV30 - - TGTGCCTGGAGTGTACGAGGCGGATCTCGAGGCTACACCTTC CAWSVRGGSRGYTF
TRBJ1-2 TRBV6-2/TRBV6-3 TRBD1 - TGTGCCAGCAGTTACCGGACAGGGGGCGCGGGTGGCTACACCTTC CASSYRTGGAGGYTF
TRBJ1-1 TRBV14 - - TGTGCCAGCAGCCAAGACAGGGGTATGAACACTGAAGCTTTCTTT CASSQDRGMNTEAFF
TRBJ2-3 TRBV7-9 - - TGTGCCAGCAGCTTAGGGTCAGGGACAGATACGCAGTATTTT CASSLGSGTDTQYF
TRBJ1-1 TRBV7-9 - - TGTGCCAGCAGCATAGGAGACCCCGGGGCTGAAGCTTTCTTT CASSIGDPGAEAFF
TRBJ2-1 TRBV5-1 - - TGCGCCAGCACGAAGGGCTCGCCGGGTAATGAGCAGTTCTTC CASTKGSPGNEQFF
TRBJ1-3 TRBV12-3/TRBV12-4 TRBD1 - TGTGCCAGCAGGAGGACAGGGGGAAACACCATATATTTT CASRRTGGNTIYF
TRBJ1-5 TRBV5-1 TRBD1 - TGCGCCAGCAGCTGGGGGACAGGGGCCAATCAGCCCCAGCATTTT CASSWGTGANQPQHF
TRBJ1-2 TRBV25-1 - - TGTGCCAGCAGTGAATGGGAGGAGATCTATGGCTACACCTTC CASSEWEEIYGYTF
TRBJ1-6 TRBV9 TRBD1 - TGTGCCAGCAGCATCGGACAGGGCGCCAATAATTCACCCCTCCACTTT CASSIGQGANNSPLHF
TRBJ2-3 TRBV2 TRBD2 - TGTGCCAGCAGCTTAAATAGCGGGGCAGGCACAGATACGCAGTATTTT CASSLNSGAGTDTQYF
TRBJ1-2 TRBV6-5 TRBD1 - TGTGCCAGCACGGATCGGACAGGGGGGCGGAATGGCTACACCTTC CASTDRTGGRNGYTF
TRBJ2-2 TRBV2 - - TGTGCCAGCAGTGAGGCCCGCTTGAACACCGGGGAGCTGTTTTTT CASSEARLNTGELFF
TRBJ1-4 TRBV6-5 TRBD1 few TGTGCCAGCAGTTACGGGACAGGGACATTGAAACTGTTTTTT CASSYGTGTLKLFF
TRBJ1-1 TRBV5-6 - - TGTGCCAGCAGCATAGGAAGGGCGAACACTGAAGCTTTCTTT CASSIGRANTEAFF
TRBJ2-7 TRBV7-9 TRBD1 - TGTGCCAGCAGCTTAGAGGGGACAGTGTGGTACTTC CASSLEGTVWYF
TRBJ1-1 TRBV7-3 - - TGTGCCAGCAGCGGAGACGGAAACACTGAAGCTTTCTTT CASSGDGNTEAFF
TRBJ2-7 TRBV19 TRBD1 - TGTGCCAGTAGTATAGGTACAGGGGGCTCCTACGAGCAGTACTTC CASSIGTGGSYEQYF
TRBJ1-1 TRBV9 TRBD1 - TGTGCCAGCAGCGTAGTGGGACAGGGCCTAGGCGACACTGAAGCTTTCTTT CASSVVGQGLGDTEAFF
TRBJ2-3 TRBV29-1 TRBD2 - TGCAGCGTTGAGGGACTAGCAGGTTTCACAGATACGCAGTATTTT CSVEGLAGFTDTQYF
TRBJ2-5 TRBV3-1/TRBV3-2 - - TGTGCCAGCAGCCAAGGGCGGGATAGGACCCAGTACTTC CASSQGRDRTQYF
TRBJ2-1 TRBV19 TRBD1 - TGTGCCAGTACCGTCGGGACAGCTATAGACAATGAGCAGTTCTTC CASTVGTAIDNEQFF
TRBJ2-1 TRBV3-1/TRBV3-2 - - TGTGCCAGCAGCCAAGGAGGGGGGTCCTACAATGAGCAGTTCTTC CASSQGGGSYNEQFF
TRBJ2-7 TRBV6-5 - - TGTGCCAGCAGTACGACAGGTTCCTACGAGCAGTACTTC CASSTTGSYEQYF
TRBJ1-4 TRBV6-5 - - TGTGCCAGCAGCCCCCGGGGGAGGGGAAATGAAAAACTGTTTTTT CASSPRGRGNEKLFF